These 21 T cell receptor beta chains came from one sample sequenced in a study of cytomegalovirus exposure and HLA in healthy donors. PCR primers comprised 60 Vbeta and 13 Jbeta primers. Clones were sequenced by immunoSEQ multiplex PCR, and TCRdb holds only the in-frame ones, with some missing. This sample has approximately 110,000 clones, with roughly 82% found just once. Material for sequencing was PBMCs. Receptors originate from a middle-aged woman in good health and CMV-seropositive.

The rearrangement links TRBV6-1 to TRBJ1-5, with D perhaps matching TRBD1 (5 bases). Germline V lookup: CDR1 MNHNS, CDR2 SASEGT. Trimming left V 6 bases short and J 0 bases short, with 9 bases between. This CDR3 has 14 residues. The CDR3, as DNA: TGTGCCAGCAGACAGGCTAATAGCAATCAGCCCCAGCATTTT. It encodes CASRQANSNQPQHF.

The chain recombines TRBV5-1 with TRBJ2-3, with D hard to call. The CDR3 extends over 15 amino acids. Trimming removed 1 base from V and 1 base from J, with 10 bases in between. Germline V gives CDR1 SGHRS, CDR2 YFSETQ. The CDR3 reads CASSLMSGGTDTQYF. The DNA for the CDR3 is TGCGCCAGCAGCTTGATGAGTGGAGGCACAGATACGCAGTATTTT.

This rearrangement joins TRBV7-2 to TRBJ1-4, with a tentative D call TRBD1 (5 bases). From germline, CDR1 is SGHTA and CDR2 FQGNSA. The CDR3 spans 13 residues. V dropped 5 bases and J dropped 15 bases, with 19 bases sitting between them. CDR3 sequence reads: CASSMNQGRIVFF. CDR3 DNA sequence: TGTGCCAGCAGCATGAATCAGGGTCGAATAGTGTTTTTT.

This clone has only one observation. The rearrangement uses TRBV5-4 and TRBJ2-5; no reliable D call. This CDR3 contains 17 residues. Germline CDR1 is SGHNT and CDR2 is YYREEE (reference sequence). V lost 2 bases to trimming and J lost 3 bases, with 20 bases between them. As DNA, the CDR3 is TGTGCCAGCAGCTTAAGCTATGGGTTAGCTCTTAAAGAGACCCAGTACTTC. Translating it yields CASSLSYGLALKETQYF.

CDR3 DNA sequence: TGTGCCAGCAGCGTAGCTAGCACAGCGGGAGGAAGGAATGAGCAGTTCTTC. Its translation is CASSVASTAGGRNEQFF. The chain combines TRBV9 with TRBJ2-1, with 9 bases that match TRBD2. V lost 0 bases, J lost 7 bases, and 11 bases stayed unmatched. Germline values: CDR1 SGDLS, CDR2 YYNGEE. This CDR3 has 17 residues.

This clone was observed a handful of times. In DNA form, the CDR3 reads TGTGCCAGCGGGGAAGGGGGCTCTGGAAACACCATATATTTT. It yields the protein CASGEGGSGNTIYF. The chain couples TRBV28 to TRBJ1-3, with D possibly matching TRBD1 (6 bases). V was shortened by 8 bases and J by 0 bases, with 11 bases between the two germline ends. The CDR3 loop spans 14 amino acids. CDR1 is MDHEN and CDR2 is SYDVKM in the germline V gene.

CDR3 bases: TGTGCCAGCTCACCACCGAATCAGCGACTCGCCAAAAACATTCAGTACTTC. Residues: CASSPPNQRLAKNIQYF. The chain recombines TRBV18 with TRBJ2-4, with D uncertain. This CDR3 is built from 17 residues. V was shortened by 0 bases and J by 1 base, with 13 bases between the two germline ends. Looked up from germline, CDR1 is KGHSH and CDR2 is LQKENI. The full variable domain, its missing parts supplied by reference TRBV18 and TRBJ2-4, is NAGVMQNPRHLVRRRGQEARLRCSPMKGHSHVYWYRQLPEEGLKFMVYLQKENIIDESGMPKERFSAEFPKEGPSILRIQQVVRGDSAAYFCASSPPNQRLAKNIQYFGAGTRLSVL.

The V and J genes are TRBV4-2 and TRBJ2-2; 10 bases align to TRBD1. Trimming removed 2 bases from V and 5 bases from J; junction bases left unmatched: 5. From germline, CDR1 is LGHNA and CDR2 YNFKEQ. The CDR3 is 16 residues long. CDR3 amino acids: CASSQRDRGSTGELFF. CDR3 bases: TGTGCCAGCAGCCAACGGGACAGGGGTTCAACCGGGGAGCTGTTTTTT.

This clone is a singleton in its sample. V is TRBV5-1 and J is TRBJ2-3, with 8 bases matching TRBD1. This CDR3 region has 13 residues. The V gene end was trimmed by 4 bases and the J gene end by 4 bases; junction bases not matched to a gene: 2. Germline CDR1 is SGHRS and CDR2 is YFSETQ. The DNA for the CDR3 is TGCGCCAGCAGCCCCAGGGGGCCAGATACGCAGTATTTT. Amino acid sequence: CASSPRGPDTQYF.

V and J are TRBV5-6 and TRBJ1-4; 7 positions match TRBD1. This CDR3 is built from 14 residues. CDR1 and CDR2 (germline): SGHDT, YYEEEE. V shed 5 bases and J 6 bases; nucleotides not matched to a gene: 7. The CDR3 DNA sequence: TGTGCCAGCAGTCGTGACAGGGTCCATGAAAAACTGTTTTTT. Its protein product is CASSRDRVHEKLFF.

The chain carries TRBV27 and TRBJ2-5; the D is unclear. The CDR3 contains 12 residues. Trimming took 0 bases from V and 5 from J, leaving 4 bases between them. Germline-derived CDR1 and CDR2 are MNHEY and SMNVEV (reference sequence). CDR3 nucleotide sequence: TGTGCCAGCAGTTTATCCAGGGAGACCCAGTACTTC. It translates to CASSLSRETQYF.

This chain joins TRBV6-5 and TRBJ2-7; 8 bases align to TRBD2. This CDR3 comprises 15 residues. V gave up 5 bases and J gave up 2 bases; unmatched junction bases: 8. Germline loops: CDR1 MNHEY, CDR2 SVGAGI. CDR3 DNA sequence: TGTGCCAGCAGTCCGTCCGGGAGGGCCGCCTACGAGCAGTACTTC. This codes for CASSPSGRAAYEQYF.

J is TRBJ2-7 and V is TRBV18, with TRBD2 identical over 7 bases. Germline V gives CDR1 KGHSH, CDR2 LQKENI. The CDR3 is 17 residues long. J gave up 3 bases and V 2 bases, and 13 bases lay outside the gene matches. DNA for the CDR3: TGTGCCAGCTCACCATTAGGTCTTGCGGCTAGCGGCTACGAGCAGTACTTC. Protein: CASSPLGLAASGYEQYF.

Details on this clone: An end of the junction does not agree with germline; a read error may underlie this. This chain uses TRBV5-5 with TRBJ2-7, with 10 positions matching TRBD2. Germline CDR1 and CDR2: SGHKS and YYEKEE (reference sequence). The CDR3 is made up of 13 amino acids. CDR3 region: CASSSEFSGRPQF. The CDR3 DNA reads TGTGCCAGCAGCTCTGAGTTTAGCGGGAGGCCCCAATTC. The full variable domain, with the rest looked up from reference TRBV5-5 and TRBJ2-7, is DAGVTQSPTHLIKTRGQQVTLRCSPISGHKSVSWYQQVLGQGPQFIFQYYEKEERGRGNFPDRFSARQFPNYSSELNVNALLLGDSALYLCASSSEFSGRPQFGPGTRLTVT.

This chain joins TRBV7-9 and TRBJ2-7; no clear D gene. Germline lookup yields CDR1 SEHNR and CDR2 FQNEAQ (reference sequence). The CDR3 is made up of 15 amino acids. Trimming removed 7 bases from V and 2 bases from J, with 18 bases in between. The CDR3 sequence is CASTPLRSFPYEQYF. DNA of the CDR3: TGTGCCAGCACCCCCCTACGGAGTTTTCCCTACGAGCAGTACTTC.

V and J are TRBV4-1 and TRBJ1-2; 7 bases line up with TRBD1. Germline V gene data show CDR1 as MGHRA and CDR2 as YSYEKL. V was clipped by 3 bases and J by 4 bases; unmatched bases: 8. The CDR3 is 15 amino acids. DNA of the CDR3: TGCGCCAGCAGCCAGACGGGACAGAGACTCTATGGCTACACCTTC. Its translation: CASSQTGQRLYGYTF.

The rearrangement links TRBV19 to TRBJ2-7; 10 positions agree with TRBD2. CDR1 and CDR2 from the germline V gene are LNHDA and SQIVND (reference sequence). CDR3 length equals 14 residues. The V segment lost 8 bases and the J segment 0 bases; nucleotides outside the gene matches: 4. CDR3 DNA sequence: TGTGCCAGTTCACTAGCGGGAAACTCCTACGAGCAGTACTTC. Amino acid sequence: CASSLAGNSYEQYF.

There are a few counts of this clone. Within the sample, other DNA sequences also encode this same CDR3. The chain joins TRBV18 to TRBJ1-1; D unclear. Trimming pared 3 bases from V and 1 base from J, leaving 6 bases between. The V gene's germline CDR1 is KGHSH and CDR2 LQKENI. The CDR3 is 13 amino acids. CDR3 loop: CASSPNRNTEAFF. The DNA of the CDR3 is TGTGCCAGCTCACCGAACAGGAACACTGAAGCTTTCTTT.

This clone occurred a few times. J is TRBJ2-6 and V is TRBV28; 13 positions agree with TRBD2. Trimming took 8 bases from V and 0 from J; bases not matched to a gene: 7. Germline assignment: CDR1 MDHEN and CDR2 SYDVKM. CDR3 length: 18 residues. The CDR3 loop is CASGYRLAGGSGANVLTF. The CDR3, as DNA: TGTGCCAGCGGATACCGACTAGCGGGGGGCTCTGGGGCCAACGTCCTGACTTTC. The full variable domain, rest sourced from reference TRBV28 and TRBJ2-6, is DVKVTQSSRYLVKRTGEKVFLECVQDMDHENMFWYRQDPGLGLRLIYFSYDVKMKEKGDIPEGYSVSREKKERFSLILESASTNQTSMYLCASGYRLAGGSGANVLTFGAGSRLTVL.

This clone has just a few counts. The chain links TRBV4-2 to TRBJ1-1; D uncertain. This CDR3 spans 12 amino acids. Trimming pared 3 bases from V and 7 bases from J, leaving 9 bases between. Germline CDR1 and CDR2: LGHNA and YNFKEQ. The CDR3 loop reads CASSHPGYEAFF. CDR3 bases: TGTGCCAGCAGCCACCCGGGGTATGAAGCTTTCTTT.

CDR3 DNA: TGTGCCAGCAGCTCAGGGGGTGGCTACACCTTC. Residues: CASSSGGGYTF. The chain recombines TRBV5-4 with TRBJ1-2, with 7 positions matching TRBD1. Per germline, CDR1 SGHNT and CDR2 YYREEE (reference sequence). CDR3 length: 11 amino acids. Trimming took 3 bases from V and 7 from J; bases not matched to a gene: 0.